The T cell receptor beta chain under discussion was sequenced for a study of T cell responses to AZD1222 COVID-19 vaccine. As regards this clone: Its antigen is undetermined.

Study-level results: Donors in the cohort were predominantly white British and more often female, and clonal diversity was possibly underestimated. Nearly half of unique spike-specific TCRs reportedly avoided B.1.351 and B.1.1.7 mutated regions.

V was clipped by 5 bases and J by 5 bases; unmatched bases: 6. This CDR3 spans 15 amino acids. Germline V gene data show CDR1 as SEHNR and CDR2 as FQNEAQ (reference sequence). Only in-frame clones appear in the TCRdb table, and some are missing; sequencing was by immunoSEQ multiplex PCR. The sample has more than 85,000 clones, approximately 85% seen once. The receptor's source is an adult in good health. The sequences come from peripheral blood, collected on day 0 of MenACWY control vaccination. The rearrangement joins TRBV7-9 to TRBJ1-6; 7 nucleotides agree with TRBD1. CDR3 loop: CASSLGQINNSPLHF. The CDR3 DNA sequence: TGTGCCAGCAGCCTGGGACAGATAAATAATTCACCCCTCCACTTT. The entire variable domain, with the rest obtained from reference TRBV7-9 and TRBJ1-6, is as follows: DTGVSQNPRHKITKRGQNVTFRCDPISEHNRLYWYRQTLGQGPEFLTYFQNEAQLEKSRLLSDRFSAERPKGSFSTLEIQRTEQGDSAMYLCASSLGQINNSPLHFGNGTRLTVT.